One and the same sample provided the 22 T cell receptor beta chains below, sequenced in a study of T cell responses to AZD1222 COVID-19 vaccine. Some clones are missing from TCRdb's copy, which holds only in-frame ones; the method was immunoSEQ multiplex PCR. The repertoire includes approximately 210,000 clones, roughly 94% of them detected once, and around 1.8% sits in the top ten. The input for sequencing was peripheral blood, taken 28 days after the second dose of the MenACWY control vaccine. These receptors all come from an adult who received the MenACWY meningococcal vaccine as a control.

The rearrangement joins TRBV19 to TRBJ1-2; the D gene is possibly TRBD1 (5 bases). Trimming removed 4 bases at V and 0 bases at J, with 12 bases between. Germline V CDR1 and CDR2: LNHDA, SQIVND (reference sequence). The CDR3 extends over 15 amino acids. The CDR3 sequence is CASSRGGSSNYGYTF. The CDR3, as DNA: TGTGCCAGTAGTAGGGGCGGCAGCTCTAACTATGGCTACACCTTC.

The gene calls are TRBV9 and TRBJ2-5, with TRBD2 matching 10 bases. Losses at the gene ends were 9 bases for V and 1 base for J; bases not matched to a gene: 15. The germline V gene encodes CDR1 SGDLS and CDR2 YYNGEE. The CDR3 has 17 residues. The CDR3 loop is CAIRGTSGKRGQETQYF. CDR3 nucleotides: TGTGCCATCCGAGGAACTAGCGGGAAGAGGGGCCAAGAGACCCAGTACTTC.

This clone was seen a single time. In DNA form, the CDR3 reads TGTGCCAGCAGCTTAAGGCAGGGGGCCTACGAGCAGTACTTC. It encodes CASSLRQGAYEQYF. This chain connects TRBV11-2 to TRBJ2-7, with 7 positions matching TRBD1. Trimming at V came to 2 bases and at J to 2 bases, leaving 3 bases not matched to a gene. The CDR3 has 14 residues. Per the germline V gene, CDR1 is SGHAT and CDR2 is FQNNGV.

The J gene is TRBJ2-3, the V gene TRBV10-3, with TRBD2 matching 7 bases. Germline-derived CDR1 and CDR2 are ENHRY and SYGVKD. With V trimmed by 3 bases and J by 2 bases, 8 bases remained unmatched. The CDR3 contains 16 residues. The CDR3: CAISDRFAGDTDTQYF. The CDR3 region has the DNA TGTGCCATCAGTGATCGCTTCGCGGGAGACACAGATACGCAGTATTTT.

This chain connects TRBV28 to TRBJ2-1; 13 positions agree with TRBD2. Germline CDR1 reads MDHEN; CDR2 reads SYDVKM. The CDR3 is 16 residues long. Germline trimming cut 5 bases from V and 3 bases from J; bases unmatched to any gene: 4. CDR3 in DNA: TGTGCCAGCAGTCTCAGACTAGCGGGAGGCTACAATGAGCAGTTCTTC. It translates to CASSLRLAGGYNEQFF.

V usage is TRBV7-9 and J usage is TRBJ2-1, with D possibly matching TRBD1 (6 bases). CDR3 size: 18 residues. Deletions cut 5 bases from V and 0 bases from J, with 20 bases between. Per germline, CDR1 SEHNR and CDR2 FQNEAQ (reference sequence). DNA for the CDR3: TGTGCCAGCAGCCCTGGGTTCCAAGGACAGAGCTCCTACAATGAGCAGTTCTTC. It yields the protein CASSPGFQGQSSYNEQFF.

The chain employs TRBV19 and TRBJ1-5, with 7 positions matching TRBD1. The length of the CDR3 is 15 residues. With V trimmed by 5 bases and J by 3 bases, 7 bases remained unmatched. Germline V CDR1 and CDR2: LNHDA, SQIVND (reference sequence). CDR3 bases: TGTGCCAGTAGTCGAACCAGGGGGGACAATCAGCCCCAGCATTTT. Amino acids: CASSRTRGDNQPQHF.

The chain links TRBV7-9 to TRBJ1-4; D remains unclear. The CDR3 consists of 12 residues. The V end lost 5 bases, the J end lost 8 bases, and 9 bases lay between the germline ends. Germline-derived CDR1 and CDR2 are SEHNR and FQNEAQ (reference sequence). CDR3 region: CASSPSGEKLFF. The CDR3 nucleotides are TGTGCCAGCAGCCCCTCTGGGGAAAAACTGTTTTTT. Full variable domain (rest looked up from reference TRBV7-9 and TRBJ1-4): DTGVSQNPRHKITKRGQNVTFRCDPISEHNRLYWYRQTLGQGPEFLTYFQNEAQLEKSRLLSDRFSAERPKGSFSTLEIQRTEQGDSAMYLCASSPSGEKLFFGSGTQLSVL.

The chain links TRBV27 to TRBJ2-3, with 13 bases fitting TRBD2. Germline-derived CDR1 and CDR2 are MNHEY and SMNVEV (reference sequence). V shed 3 bases, J shed 0 bases, and the junction held 9 bases outside the gene matches. The length of the CDR3 is 19 residues. The CDR3 DNA reads as TGTGCCAGCAGTTTGGGGGGACTAGCGGGATCCCTTAGCACAGATACGCAGTATTTT. Translated: CASSLGGLAGSLSTDTQYF.

CDR3 loop: CASSLKGDTEAFF. The CDR3 DNA reads as TGTGCCAGCAGCTTAAAGGGTGACACTGAAGCTTTCTTT. The chain recombines TRBV9 with TRBJ1-1; D gene ambiguous. Trimming removed 4 bases at V and 3 bases at J, with 10 bases between. The CDR3 consists of 13 residues. The V gene's germline CDR1 is SGDLS and CDR2 YYNGEE.

The chain couples TRBV7-3 to TRBJ2-3; 11 bases match TRBD2. This CDR3 has 14 amino acids. Unmatched junction bases numbered 1, after V lost 4 bases and J lost 4 bases. Looked up from germline, CDR1 is SGHTA and CDR2 is FQGTGA. CDR3 in amino acids: CASSSLAGADTQYF. DNA of the CDR3: TGTGCCAGCAGCTCACTAGCGGGAGCAGATACGCAGTATTTT.

The rearrangement links TRBV5-5 to TRBJ1-5, with unresolved D. CDR3 size: 14 residues. In germline, CDR1 is SGHKS, CDR2 YYEKEE (reference sequence). With 0 bases removed from V and 7 bases from J, the gap between germline ends came to 11 bases. As DNA, the CDR3 is TGTGCCAGCAGCTTGGACCTAGGCCGGCAGCCCCAGCATTTT. Protein product: CASSLDLGRQPQHF.

The V and J genes are TRBV5-1 and TRBJ2-3; TRBD2 matches 9 bases. The length of the CDR3 is 15 residues. The V segment lost 4 bases and the J segment 0 bases; nucleotides outside the gene matches: 3. CDR1 and CDR2 from the germline V gene are SGHRS and YFSETQ. The CDR3 reads CASSLAGPSTDTQYF. CDR3 sequence (DNA): TGCGCCAGCAGCCTAGCGGGGCCTAGCACAGATACGCAGTATTTT.

Comment on this clone: The identical CDR3 is also encoded by other nucleotide sequences in the sample. This rearrangement joins TRBV27 to TRBJ2-6; D is ambiguous. Per germline, CDR1 MNHEY and CDR2 SMNVEV (reference sequence). V lost 8 bases and J lost 1, with 6 bases in between. The CDR3 is made up of 13 amino acids. The CDR3 coding sequence is TGTGCCAGCCGCCTATCTGGGGCCAACGTCCTGACTTTC. This gives the protein CASRLSGANVLTF.

The genes are TRBV3-1 (or the pseudogene TRBV3-2) and TRBJ2-3; 9 bases match TRBD1. CDR1 LGHDT and CDR2 YNNKEL come from the germline V gene (reference sequence). The CDR3 spans 16 residues. J gave up 5 bases and V 2 bases, and 8 bases lay outside the gene matches. In DNA form, the CDR3 reads TGTGCCAGCAGCCAAAAACCTGACAGGGGGGGAGATACGCAGTATTTT. Protein product: CASSQKPDRGGDTQYF.

The chain couples TRBV6-1 to TRBJ1-1; TRBD1 is a possible D gene (5 bases). Trimming took off 2 bases at V and 1 base at J, with 14 bases between the two ends. Germline V gene lookup returns CDR1 MNHNS and CDR2 SASEGT. CDR3 length: 16 amino acids. The CDR3 DNA sequence: TGTGCCAGCAGTGAAAATAGGGGAATGGGGAACACTGAAGCTTTCTTT. This encodes CASSENRGMGNTEAFF.

The chain links TRBV19 to TRBJ2-3; 8 nucleotides agree with TRBD2. The germline V gene encodes CDR1 LNHDA and CDR2 SQIVND (reference sequence). Trimming removed 5 bases from V and 4 bases from J; junction bases left unmatched: 11. This CDR3 is built from 16 residues. The CDR3 DNA is TGTGCCAGTAGTTCACCGGCGGGGGGCTTGGCAGATACGCAGTATTTT. Translation gives CASSSPAGGLADTQYF. The whole variable domain, filled in from reference TRBV19 and TRBJ2-3, reads DGGITQSPKYLFRKEGQNVTLSCEQNLNHDAMYWYRQDPGQGLRLIYYSQIVNDFQKGDIAEGYSVSREKKESFPLTVTSAQKNPTAFYLCASSSPAGGLADTQYFGPGTRLTVL.

This chain links TRBV6-6 with TRBJ2-7; D not resolved. This CDR3 is built from 12 residues. CDR1 and CDR2 from the germline V gene are MNHNY and SVGAGI (reference sequence). Trimming shortened V by 6 bases and J by 2 bases, and 8 bases separated the two germline ends. The CDR3 coding sequence is TGTGCCAGCAGGCAGGCAGCCTACGAGCAGTACTTC. This sequence encodes CASRQAAYEQYF.

The chain has TRBV19 and TRBJ1-1; 10 bases map to TRBD1. The CDR3 is 14 residues long. CDR1 is LNHDA, CDR2 SQIVND, per germline (reference sequence). Trimming at V came to 3 bases and at J to 7 bases, leaving 5 bases not matched to a gene. CDR3: CASSIGTGAGEAFF. The DNA for the CDR3 is TGTGCCAGTAGTATTGGGACAGGGGCTGGTGAAGCTTTCTTT.

This sequence joins TRBV28 and TRBJ2-5, with 15 positions matching TRBD2. Germline values: CDR1 MDHEN, CDR2 SYDVKM. J lost 4 bases, V lost 6 bases, and 3 bases had no gene match. The CDR3 has 15 residues. The CDR3 DNA reads as TGTGCCAGCAGGAAGGGACTAGCGGGAGGAGAGACCCAGTACTTC. It codes for CASRKGLAGGETQYF.

This clone occurred a few times. The rearrangement links TRBV7-2 to TRBJ2-5; TRBD1 aligns across 8 bases. From germline, CDR1 is SGHTA and CDR2 FQGNSA. This CDR3 has 16 residues. The trim removed 1 base at V and 2 bases at J, leaving 6 bases unmatched. CDR3 bases: TGTGCCAGCAGCTTAGTAGACAGGGGACAACAAGAGACCCAGTACTTC. Translation gives CASSLVDRGQQETQYF.

J is TRBJ1-5 and V is TRBV11-2, with TRBD1 as a possible D gene (5 bases). The CDR3 loop spans 16 amino acids. Between the trimmed V and J ends, which lost 1 base and 3 bases, there was a span of 13 bases. Germline assignment: CDR1 SGHAT and CDR2 FQNNGV. CDR3 nucleotides: TGTGCCAGCAGCTTAGGGGTAGGCAGGGCCAATCAGCCCCAGCATTTT. It translates to CASSLGVGRANQPQHF.